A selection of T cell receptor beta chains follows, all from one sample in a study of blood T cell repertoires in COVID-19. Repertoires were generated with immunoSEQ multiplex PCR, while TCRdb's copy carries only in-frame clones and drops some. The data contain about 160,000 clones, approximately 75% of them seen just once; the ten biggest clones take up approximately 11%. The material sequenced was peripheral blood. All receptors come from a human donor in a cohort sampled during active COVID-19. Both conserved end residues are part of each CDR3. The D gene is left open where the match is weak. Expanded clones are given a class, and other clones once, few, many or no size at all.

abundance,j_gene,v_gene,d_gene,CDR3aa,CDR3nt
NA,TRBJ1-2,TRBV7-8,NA,CASSLDRTALSYGYTF,TGTGCCAGCAGCTTAGACCGGACAGCCCTCTCCTATGGCTACACCTTC
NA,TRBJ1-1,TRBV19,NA,CASSITGQMNTEAFF,TGTGCCAGTAGTATCACGGGACAAATGAACACTGAAGCTTTCTTT
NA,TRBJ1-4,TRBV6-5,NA,CASSYSSINEKLFF,TGTGCCAGCAGTTACTCGTCAATTAATGAAAAACTGTTTTTT
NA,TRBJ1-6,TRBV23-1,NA,CASSQSGASAERPCSYNSPLHF,TGCGCCAGCAGTCAATCTGGGGCTTCGGCAGAACGTCCTTGTTCCTATAATTCACCCCTCCACTTT
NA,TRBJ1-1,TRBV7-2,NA,CASSLGGGYAFF,TGTGCCAGCAGCTTAGGGGGGGGGTACGCTTTCTTT
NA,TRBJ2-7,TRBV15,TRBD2,CATSRTGPGGYEQYF,TGTGCCACCAGCAGAACCGGGCCCGGGGGGTACGAGCAGTACTTC
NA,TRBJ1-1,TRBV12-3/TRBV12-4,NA,CASSFLAFF,TGTGCCAGCAGTTTTCTGGCTTTCTTT
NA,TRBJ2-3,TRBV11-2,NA,CASSLGDRGTDTQYF,TGTGCCAGCAGCTTGGGGGACCGGGGGACAGATACGCAGTATTTT
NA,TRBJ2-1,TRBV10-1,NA,CASSVDRGGHEQFF,TGCGCCAGCAGTGTCGACAGAGGGGGACATGAGCAGTTCTTC
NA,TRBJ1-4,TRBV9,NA,CASSVGAGLTRNEKLFF,TGTGCCAGCAGCGTAGGAGCAGGGCTGACGCGTAATGAAAAACTGTTTTTT
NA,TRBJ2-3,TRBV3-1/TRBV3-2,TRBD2,CASSQAFPGGGADTQYF,TGTGCCAGCAGCCAAGCCTTTCCGGGGGGAGGTGCAGATACGCAGTATTTT
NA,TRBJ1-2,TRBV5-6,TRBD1,CASSDTGGNGYTF,TGTGCCAGCAGCGATACAGGGGGCAATGGCTACACCTTC
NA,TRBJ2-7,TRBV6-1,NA,CASSDRLDSSSAPYEQYF,TGTGCCAGCAGTGACCGGTTGGACAGTTCATCTGCTCCCTACGAGCAGTACTTC
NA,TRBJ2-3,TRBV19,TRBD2,CASSIELGRGGTDTQYF,TGTGCCAGTAGTATAGAGTTAGGGCGGGGGGGCACAGATACGCAGTATTTT
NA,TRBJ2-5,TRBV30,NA,CAWSRSNQETQYF,TGTGCCTGGAGTCGGTCGAACCAAGAGACCCAGTACTTC
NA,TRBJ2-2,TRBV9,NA,CASGTGDWDFTGELFF,TGTGCCAGCGGGACCGGGGACTGGGACTTCACCGGGGAGCTGTTTTTT
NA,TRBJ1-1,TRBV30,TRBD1,CAWENRGRGTEAFF,TGTGCCTGGGAAAACAGGGGGCGAGGCACTGAAGCTTTCTTT
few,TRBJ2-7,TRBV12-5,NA,CASGLPRLSSYEQYF,TGTGCTAGTGGTTTGCCCCGTCTCAGCTCCTACGAGCAGTACTTC
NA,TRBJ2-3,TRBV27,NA,CASIERAPPDTQYF,TGTGCCAGCATCGAGCGGGCTCCCCCAGATACGCAGTATTTT
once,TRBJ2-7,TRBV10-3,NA,CAISDGDTYSYEQYF,TGTGCCATCAGTGATGGGGACACTTACTCCTACGAGCAGTACTTC
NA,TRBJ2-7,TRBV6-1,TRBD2,CASSDAGGTPYEQYF,TGTGCCAGCAGTGATGCCGGGGGGACCCCCTACGAGCAGTACTTC
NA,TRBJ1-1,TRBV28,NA,CASSSYLLRDVTEAFF,TGTGCCAGCAGCTCCTACTTGTTGAGGGATGTCACTGAAGCTTTCTTT
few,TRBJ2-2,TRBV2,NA,CASKLDGSSRVAGELFF,TGTGCCAGCAAACTGGACGGAAGCTCGAGGGTGGCCGGGGAGCTGTTTTTT
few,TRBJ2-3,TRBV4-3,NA,CASSRMGGPTDTQYF,TGCGCCAGCAGCCGGATGGGGGGACCCACAGATACGCAGTATTTT
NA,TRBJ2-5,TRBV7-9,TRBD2,CASSSTSGASGTQYF,TGTGCCAGCAGCTCGACTAGCGGGGCCTCTGGGACCCAGTACTTC
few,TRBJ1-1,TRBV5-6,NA,CASSLVLDYRGTEAFF,TGTGCCAGCAGCTTGGTATTGGACTACCGGGGCACTGAAGCTTTCTTT
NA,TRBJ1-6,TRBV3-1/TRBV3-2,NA,CASSPQGANSPLHF,TGTGCCAGCAGCCCCCAGGGCGCGAATTCACCCCTCCACTTT
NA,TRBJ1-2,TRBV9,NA,CASSVTPDTRTSNYGYTF,TGTGCCAGCAGCGTAACTCCGGACACCCGAACTTCTAACTATGGCTACACCTTC
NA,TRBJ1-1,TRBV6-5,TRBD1,CASKSTGVTEAFF,TGTGCCAGCAAGTCGACAGGGGTCACTGAAGCTTTCTTT
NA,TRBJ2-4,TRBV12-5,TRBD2,CASGLGTSWDQAKNIQYF,TGTGCTAGTGGTCTCGGGACTAGCTGGGATCAGGCCAAAAACATTCAGTACTTC
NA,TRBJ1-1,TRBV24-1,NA,CATSYRATGSVFF,TGTGCCACCAGTTACAGGGCCACGGGGTCGGTTTTCTTT
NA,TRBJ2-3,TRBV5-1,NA,CASSLDGPSTDTQYF,TGCGCCAGCAGCCTGGACGGTCCTAGCACAGATACGCAGTATTTT
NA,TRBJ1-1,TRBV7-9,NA,CASSFDKNTEAFF,TGTGCCAGCAGCTTCGACAAGAACACTGAAGCTTTCTTT
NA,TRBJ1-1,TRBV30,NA,CAWGRYEAFF,TGTGCCTGGGGGAGGTATGAAGCTTTCTTT
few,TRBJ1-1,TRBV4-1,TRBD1,CASSRNPGGANTEAFF,TGCGCCAGCAGCCGAAACCCAGGGGGCGCGAACACTGAAGCTTTCTTT
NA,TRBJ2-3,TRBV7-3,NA,CASSTGDRSTDTQYF,TGTGCCAGCAGCACTGGAGACCGTAGCACAGATACGCAGTATTTT
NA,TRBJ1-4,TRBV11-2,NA,CASPDWSKEKLFF,TGTGCCAGCCCCGACTGGAGTAAAGAAAAACTGTTTTTT
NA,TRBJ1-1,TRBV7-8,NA,CASSLATFEAFF,TGTGCCAGCAGCCTTGCTACCTTTGAAGCTTTCTTT
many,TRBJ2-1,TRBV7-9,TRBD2,CASSSRLGGGIGNEQFF,TGTGCCAGCAGCTCCCGTTTGGGGGGGGGAATAGGAAATGAGCAGTTCTTC
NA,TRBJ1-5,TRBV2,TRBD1,CASSTGALGQPQHF,TGTGCCAGCAGTACAGGGGCCCTAGGACAGCCCCAGCATTTT
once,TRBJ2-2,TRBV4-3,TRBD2,CASSQEGRGVSGELFF,TGCGCCAGCAGCCAAGAGGGGCGGGGGGTGTCCGGGGAGCTGTTTTTT
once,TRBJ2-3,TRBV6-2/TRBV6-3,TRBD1,CASSSSRDRNF,TGTGCCAGCAGTTCCTCCCGGGACAGGAATTTT
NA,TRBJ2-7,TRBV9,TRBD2,CASSVGPSGNYEQYF,TGTGCCAGCAGCGTAGGTCCTAGCGGGAACTACGAGCAGTACTTC